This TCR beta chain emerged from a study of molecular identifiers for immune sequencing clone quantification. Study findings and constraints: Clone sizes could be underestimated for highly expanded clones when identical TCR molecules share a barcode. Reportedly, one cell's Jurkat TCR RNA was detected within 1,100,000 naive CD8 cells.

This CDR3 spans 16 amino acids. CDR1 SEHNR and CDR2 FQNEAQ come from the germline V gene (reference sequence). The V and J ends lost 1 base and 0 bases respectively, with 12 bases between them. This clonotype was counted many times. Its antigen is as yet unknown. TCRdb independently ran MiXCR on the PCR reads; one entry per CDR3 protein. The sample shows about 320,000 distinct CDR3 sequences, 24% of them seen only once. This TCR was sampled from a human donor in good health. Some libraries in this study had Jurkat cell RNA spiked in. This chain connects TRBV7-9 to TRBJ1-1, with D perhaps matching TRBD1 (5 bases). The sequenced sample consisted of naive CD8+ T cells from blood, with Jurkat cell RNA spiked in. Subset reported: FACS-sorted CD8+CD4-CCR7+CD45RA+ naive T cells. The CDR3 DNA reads TGTGCCAGCAGCTTAGTGGGACCTCCCATGAACACTGAAGCTTTCTTT. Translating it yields CASSLVGPPMNTEAFF.